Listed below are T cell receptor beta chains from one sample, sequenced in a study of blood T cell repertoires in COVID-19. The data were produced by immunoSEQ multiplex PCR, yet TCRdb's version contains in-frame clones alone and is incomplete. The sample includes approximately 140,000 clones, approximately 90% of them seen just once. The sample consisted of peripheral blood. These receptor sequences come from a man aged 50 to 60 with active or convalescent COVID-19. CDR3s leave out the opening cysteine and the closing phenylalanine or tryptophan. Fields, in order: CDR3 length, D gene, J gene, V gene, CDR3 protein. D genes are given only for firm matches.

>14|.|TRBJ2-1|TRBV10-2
ASNVEPGLLNNEQF
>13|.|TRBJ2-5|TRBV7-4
ASSLNLRRGETQY
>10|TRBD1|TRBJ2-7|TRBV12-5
ASGHRGDEQY
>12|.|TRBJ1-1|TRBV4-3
ASSLTGEGSEAF
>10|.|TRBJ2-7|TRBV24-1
ATSGGPYEQY
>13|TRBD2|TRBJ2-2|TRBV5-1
ASSFGQRGSGELF
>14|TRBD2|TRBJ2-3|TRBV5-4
ASSAKRGAGTDTQY
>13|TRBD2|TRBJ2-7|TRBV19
ASSIEGAGAGEQY
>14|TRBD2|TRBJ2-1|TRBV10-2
ASSPAGTSGAGEQF
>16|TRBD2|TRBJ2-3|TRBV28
ASSSGTSGTLGTDTQY
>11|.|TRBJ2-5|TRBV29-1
SVDLYRRETQY
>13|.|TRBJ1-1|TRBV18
ASSPPTIGNTEAF
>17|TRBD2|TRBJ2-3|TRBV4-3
ASSQGGGLAGDWADTQY
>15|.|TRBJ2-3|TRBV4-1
ASSQTAASGSTDTQY